The next 32 T cell receptor beta chains were all read from a single sample in a study of blood T cell repertoires in COVID-19. Sequencing used immunoSEQ multiplex PCR; TCRdb keeps in-frame clones, though not all of them. The sample yields some 99,000 clones, over 75% seen once. The source material was peripheral blood. All receptors come from a woman at least 80 years old with acute or convalescent COVID-19.

The rearrangement uses TRBV29-1 and TRBJ1-2, with 7 bases aligning to TRBD1. J gave up 2 bases and V 5 bases, and 2 bases lay outside the gene matches. The CDR3 is made up of 12 amino acids. Germline V gene lookup returns CDR1 SQVTM and CDR2 ANQGSEA. DNA for the CDR3: TGCAGCGTTAGGGACAGAAACTATGGCTACACCTTC. Its translation: CSVRDRNYGYTF. The whole variable domain, filled in from reference TRBV29-1 and TRBJ1-2, reads SAVISQKPSRDICQRGTSLTIQCQVDSQVTMMFWYRQQPGQSLTLIATANQGSEATYESGFVIDKFPISRPNLTFSTLTVSNMSPEDSSIYLCSVRDRNYGYTFGSGTRLTVV.

V usage is TRBV9 and J usage is TRBJ1-4; TRBD1 might be the D (6 bases). Germline V CDR1 and CDR2: SGDLS, YYNGEE. Trimming took off 3 bases at V and 8 bases at J, with 17 bases between the two ends. CDR3 size: 15 residues. The CDR3 sequence: CASSAEQGSREKLFF. The CDR3 nucleotides are TGTGCCAGCAGCGCCGAACAGGGTTCGAGGGAAAAACTGTTTTTT.

The V call is TRBV7-8, the J call TRBJ2-1; TRBD1 matches at 7 bases. Looked up from germline, CDR1 is SGHVS and CDR2 is FQNEAQ. V trimming: 0 bases; J trimming: 11 bases; junction bases outside the gene matches: 7. The CDR3 has 14 amino acids. In DNA, the CDR3 is TGTGCCAGCAGCTTAGCCGCTCGGGACAGCCAGCAGTTCTTC. Its protein is CASSLAARDSQQFF.

The chain joins TRBV6-6 to TRBJ1-1; no clear D. Trimming cost V 5 bases and J 8 bases, with 9 bases left between them. Germline V gene data show CDR1 as MNHNY and CDR2 as SVGAGI (reference sequence). This CDR3 region has 11 residues. CDR3 sequence reads: CASSDQIEAFF. CDR3 DNA sequence: TGTGCCAGCAGTGATCAGATAGAAGCTTTCTTT.

This clone was observed once. This chain connects TRBV28 to TRBJ1-2; tentatively, D is TRBD1 (5 bases). CDR1 is MDHEN and CDR2 is SYDVKM in the germline V gene. The length of the CDR3 is 12 residues. V shed 7 bases and J shed 5 bases, with 11 bases lying between them. The CDR3 DNA sequence: TGTGCCAGCAAAACGGGGGGGTATGGCTACACCTTC. The encoded protein is CASKTGGYGYTF.

The gene calls are TRBV7-3 and TRBJ1-2; possible D gene TRBD1, 6 bases. Trimming stripped 5 bases from V and 3 bases from J, with 13 bases between. CDR1 is SGHTA, CDR2 FQGTGA, per germline. The length of the CDR3 is 14 residues. CDR3 in DNA: TGTGCCAGCAGCCCAGGGAGGGGGGACTATGGCTACACCTTC. Translation gives CASSPGRGDYGYTF.

V usage is TRBV28 and J usage is TRBJ1-6, with D tentatively TRBD1 (6 bases). This CDR3 contains 14 residues. Deletions cut 5 bases from V and 10 bases from J, with 15 bases between. CDR1 MDHEN and CDR2 SYDVKM come from the germline V gene. CDR3: CASSPRGARSPLHF. As DNA, the CDR3 is TGTGCCAGCAGTCCCCGGGGGGCGAGGTCACCCCTCCACTTT.

J is TRBJ2-5 and V is TRBV3-1 (or the pseudogene TRBV3-2), with 11 positions matching TRBD2. This CDR3 has 17 amino acids. CDR1 and CDR2 (germline): LGHDT, YNNKEL (reference sequence). After removal of 4 bases from V and 4 bases from J, the junction contained 11 bases not matched to a gene. Here the CDR3 reads CASSRQGLAGGVETQYF. The CDR3 region has the DNA TGTGCCAGCAGCCGCCAAGGTCTAGCGGGGGGCGTAGAGACCCAGTACTTC.

The CDR3, as DNA: TGTGCCAGAAGCTCCGAGGGGACAAAGGATAGCAATCAGCCCCAGCATTTT. Residues: CARSSEGTKDSNQPQHF. This sequence joins TRBV5-3 and TRBJ1-5, with a tentative D call TRBD1 (6 bases). TRBV5-3 is marked as an open reading frame, function uncertain. Trimming cost V 3 bases and J 0 bases, with 16 bases left between them. The CDR3 is 17 amino acids.

This clone was detected once. This chain uses TRBV10-1 with TRBJ2-3; 11 nucleotides align to TRBD2. Germline V gene data show CDR1 as WNHNN and CDR2 as SYGVQD (reference sequence). Trimming at V came to 5 bases and at J to 0 bases, leaving 4 bases not matched to a gene. The CDR3 consists of 16 residues. This chain's CDR3 is CASSTGLAGSTDTQYF. CDR3 coding DNA: TGCGCCAGCAGTACCGGACTAGCGGGTAGCACAGATACGCAGTATTTT.

The chain has TRBV6-4 and TRBJ2-3; 8 positions agree with TRBD2. The J segment lost 0 bases and the V segment lost 0 bases, leaving 5 bases of the junction unmatched. The CDR3 is 17 residues long. The germline V gene has CDR1 MRHNA and CDR2 SNTAGT. The CDR3 DNA sequence: TGTGCCAGCAGTGACTCGAAGCGGGGGACTAGCACAGATACGCAGTATTTT. It is translated as CASSDSKRGTSTDTQYF.

The chain links TRBV12-3 or TRBV12-4 to TRBJ2-3; 7 bases line up with TRBD1. The CDR3 length is 13 residues. The J segment lost 7 bases and the V segment lost 5 bases, leaving 6 bases of the junction unmatched. The CDR3 region has the DNA TGTGCCAGCAGTAAGACAGGGCCTTATACGCAGTATTTT. It encodes CASSKTGPYTQYF.

The chain recombines TRBV4-1 with TRBJ1-4; no firm D call. CDR3 size: 15 residues. Trimming shortened V by 4 bases and J by 3 bases, and 12 bases separated the two germline ends. Germline lookup yields CDR1 MGHRA and CDR2 YSYEKL. CDR3 sequence (DNA): TGCGCCAGCAGCCCCGGGTTGGAACCTAATGAAAAACTGTTTTTT. Its translation: CASSPGLEPNEKLFF.

The CDR3 nucleotides read TGCGCCAGCAGCCAGCCTGGGAGGGTGTCCTCTGGAAACACCATATATTTT. This translates into CASSQPGRVSSGNTIYF. J is TRBJ1-3 and V is TRBV4-1, with unresolved D. V shed 3 bases and J shed 0 bases, with 15 bases lying between them. The CDR3 length is 17 residues. Germline-derived CDR1 and CDR2 are MGHRA and YSYEKL.

A single count supports this clone. This chain connects TRBV19 to TRBJ1-3; 7 bases match TRBD1. J lost 4 bases, V lost 5 bases, and 8 bases had no gene match. The CDR3 covers 15 residues. Germline lookup yields CDR1 LNHDA and CDR2 SQIVND (reference sequence). CDR3 bases: TGTGCCAGTAGTCCGACCGGGACAGTCGGAAACACCATATATTTT. Its translation is CASSPTGTVGNTIYF.

This chain links TRBV6-2 or TRBV6-3 with TRBJ1-2; TRBD1 aligns across 7 bases. The CDR3 covers 13 residues. Unmatched junction bases numbered 7, after V lost 5 bases and J lost 7 bases. The germline gives CDR1 MNHEY, CDR2 SVGEGT. CDR3 sequence: CASSHRGSGGYTF. CDR3 DNA: TGTGCCAGCAGTCACAGGGGTTCGGGTGGCTACACCTTC.

The V gene is TRBV3-1 (or the pseudogene TRBV3-2), the J gene TRBJ2-1, with 8 bases that match TRBD2. Germline values: CDR1 LGHDT, CDR2 YNNKEL (reference sequence). V lost 2 bases to trimming and J lost 9 bases; unmatched junction nucleotides: 9. The CDR3 is made up of 15 amino acids. CDR3 loop: CASSQRGTRGSEQFF. In nucleotides, the CDR3 is TGTGCCAGCAGCCAAAGGGGGACTAGGGGGAGTGAGCAGTTCTTC.

The chain uses TRBV9 and TRBJ2-1; 11 positions match TRBD2. The CDR3 length is 14 residues. Germline V gene data show CDR1 as SGDLS and CDR2 as YYNGEE. V lost 6 bases, J lost 4 bases, and 3 bases stayed unmatched. DNA for the CDR3: TGTGCCAGCAACTTAGCGGGGGGGTACAATGAGCAGTTCTTC. It specifies CASNLAGGYNEQFF.

This clone was observed once. The V and J genes are TRBV7-2 and TRBJ1-4, with D perhaps TRBD1 (5 bases). The ends were cut back, 6 bases at V and 7 bases at J, with 18 bases in the middle. The CDR3 is 15 residues long. Germline V lookup: CDR1 SGHTA, CDR2 FQGNSA. The CDR3 DNA follows: TGTGCCAGCAGTTCCCGGGGGGTGATTGGTGAAAAACTGTTTTTT. Its translation: CASSSRGVIGEKLFF.

This rearrangement joins TRBV3-1 (or the pseudogene TRBV3-2) to TRBJ1-5; TRBD1 is a possible D gene (5 bases). Germline V gene data show CDR1 as LGHDT and CDR2 as YNNKEL (reference sequence). The CDR3 covers 14 residues. V gave up 0 bases and J gave up 7 bases, with 10 bases separating them. CDR3 protein: CASSQEGAGQPQHF. Here the CDR3 DNA reads TGTGCCAGCAGCCAAGAAGGGGCTGGACAGCCCCAGCATTTT.

The chain couples TRBV6-6 to TRBJ1-5, with a possible D match to TRBD1 (6 bases). This CDR3 spans 16 amino acids. CDR1 and CDR2 (germline): MNHNY, SVGAGI (reference sequence). Trimming left V 6 bases short and J 3 bases short, with 18 bases between. CDR3 in DNA: TGTGCCAGCAGGTCTTCGGACAGAAGTGACAATCAGCCCCAGCATTTT. It translates to CASRSSDRSDNQPQHF.

This chain joins TRBV5-1 and TRBJ1-2, with D tentatively TRBD1 (5 bases). V shed 0 bases and J shed 4 bases, with 13 bases lying between them. The CDR3 extends over 15 amino acids. The V gene's germline CDR1 is SGHRS and CDR2 YFSETQ. CDR3 loop: CASSLGGLSRYGYTF. In nucleotides, the CDR3 is TGCGCCAGCAGCTTGGGGGGACTATCGCGCTATGGCTACACCTTC. Supplemented by reference TRBV5-1 and TRBJ1-2, the full variable domain reads KAGVTQTPRYLIKTRGQQVTLSCSPISGHRSVSWYQQTPGQGLQFLFEYFSETQRNKGNFPGRFSGRQFSNSRSEMNVSTLELGDSALYLCASSLGGLSRYGYTFGSGTRLTVV.

The gene calls are TRBV2 and TRBJ1-2, with D maybe TRBD1 (5 bases). Germline lookup yields CDR1 SNHLY and CDR2 FYNNEI. The CDR3 totals 13 residues. Between the trimmed V and J ends, which lost 7 bases and 4 bases, there was a span of 13 bases. CDR3 amino acids: CASTSQQAYGYTF. CDR3 coding DNA: TGTGCCAGCACCTCTCAACAGGCCTATGGCTACACCTTC.

The CDR3 loop reads CASRTYSNYGYTF. The CDR3, as DNA: TGTGCCAGCAGGACCTACAGCAACTATGGCTACACCTTC. The V and J genes are TRBV6-6 and TRBJ1-2; D gene ambiguous. Germline V gene data show CDR1 as MNHNY and CDR2 as SVGAGI (reference sequence). V lost 6 bases, J lost 2 bases, and 10 bases lay in between. The CDR3 consists of 13 residues.

The J gene is TRBJ1-4, the V gene TRBV5-1; no firm D call. This CDR3 comprises 15 residues. Germline V gene lookup returns CDR1 SGHRS and CDR2 YFSETQ. V lost 0 bases and J 0 bases, leaving 6 bases between the germline ends. The CDR3 loop is CASSLASATNEKLFF. The CDR3 nucleotides are TGCGCCAGCAGCTTGGCCTCGGCAACTAATGAAAAACTGTTTTTT.

This clone came up once. The chain carries TRBV18 and TRBJ1-1, with D unresolved. CDR1 is KGHSH and CDR2 is LQKENI in the germline V gene. CDR3 length: 16 amino acids. Trimming pared 2 bases from V and 7 bases from J, leaving 20 bases between. The CDR3 coding sequence is TGTGCCAGCTCACCATTTGAGACAAGGTCTGTTGTTGAAGCTTTCTTT. It encodes CASSPFETRSVVEAFF. The whole variable domain, remainder taken from reference TRBV18 and TRBJ1-1, is NAGVMQNPRHLVRRRGQEARLRCSPMKGHSHVYWYRQLPEEGLKFMVYLQKENIIDESGMPKERFSAEFPKEGPSILRIQQVVRGDSAAYFCASSPFETRSVVEAFFGQGTRLTVV.

This clone showed up just once. The CDR3 sequence is CASRSGPINSEAFF. In DNA, the CDR3 is TGCGCCAGCAGGTCGGGTCCTATAAACTCTGAAGCTTTCTTT. This sequence joins TRBV5-1 and TRBJ1-1, with no clear D. The V end was cut by 5 bases, the J end by 6 bases, with 17 bases between. The CDR3 is 14 residues long. The V gene's germline CDR1 is SGHRS and CDR2 YFSETQ.

This clone showed up just once. The V call is TRBV19, the J call TRBJ1-2, with a tentative D call TRBD1 (6 bases). Trimming pared 2 bases from V and 4 bases from J, leaving 11 bases between. Germline V gene sequence: CDR1 LNHDA, CDR2 SQIVND (reference sequence). This CDR3 spans 14 amino acids. The CDR3 DNA is TGTGCCAGTAGTATATCCATAGGGGGCTATGGCTACACCTTC. Translated, it gives CASSISIGGYGYTF.

This chain connects TRBV20-1 to TRBJ1-2; 9 positions agree with TRBD1. With 3 bases clipped from V and 4 bases from J, the junction kept 15 bases outside the gene matches. This CDR3 contains 17 residues. Germline CDR1 DFQATT, CDR2 SNEGSKA (reference sequence). CDR3 bases: TGCAGTGCTAGTGATCGTAGGGGACAGGGAGGTCGCTATGGCTACACCTTC. Translation: CSASDRRGQGGRYGYTF.

The chain combines TRBV2 with TRBJ2-5; TRBD2 aligns across 9 bases. Germline V gene sequence: CDR1 SNHLY, CDR2 FYNNEI. The J segment lost 3 bases and the V segment lost 4 bases, leaving 12 bases of the junction unmatched. The CDR3 length is 17 residues. The CDR3 sequence: CASSVPFSRGGEETQYF. The CDR3 bases are TGTGCCAGCAGTGTGCCGTTCTCGCGGGGGGGAGAAGAGACCCAGTACTTC.

The chain is built from TRBV7-2 and TRBJ2-1; 9 bases fit TRBD2. CDR3 length: 15 residues. The germline CDR1 and CDR2 sequences are SGHTA and FQGNSA. J was trimmed by 7 bases and V by 7 bases; bases with no gene match: 11. The CDR3 region is CASTEGGLARNEQFF. In DNA, the CDR3 is TGTGCCAGCACCGAGGGGGGACTAGCACGGAATGAGCAGTTCTTC. Looking up the rest from reference TRBV7-2 and TRBJ2-1 gives the full variable domain: GAGVSQSPSNKVTEKGKDVELRCDPISGHTALYWYRQSLGQGLEFLIYFQGNSAPDKSGLPSDRFSAERTGGSVSTLTIQRTQQEDSAVYLCASTEGGLARNEQFFGPGTRLTVL.

Remarks on this clone: An end of the junction does not agree with germline; a read error may underlie this. The same CDR3 arises from other DNA sequences in this sample as well. The chain links TRBV4-3 to TRBJ2-2; 8 bases align to TRBD1. Per the germline V gene, CDR1 is LGHNA and CDR2 is YSLEER. The CDR3 totals 18 residues. CDR3 protein: CASSPNTLPGQATGELFF. CDR3 DNA: TGCGCCAGCAGCCCCAATACACTGCCGGGACAGGCGACCGGGGAGCTATTTTTT.